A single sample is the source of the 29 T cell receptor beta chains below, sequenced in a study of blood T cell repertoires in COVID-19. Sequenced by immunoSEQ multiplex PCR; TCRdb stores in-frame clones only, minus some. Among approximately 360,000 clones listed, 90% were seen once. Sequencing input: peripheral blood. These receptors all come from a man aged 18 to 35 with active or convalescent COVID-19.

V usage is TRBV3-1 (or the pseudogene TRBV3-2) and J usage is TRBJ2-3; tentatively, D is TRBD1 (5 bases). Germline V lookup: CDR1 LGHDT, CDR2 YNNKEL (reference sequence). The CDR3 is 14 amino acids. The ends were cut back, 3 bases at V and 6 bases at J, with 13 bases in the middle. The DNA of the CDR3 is TGTGCCAGCAGCCAGGGATCAGGGTACGATACGCAGTATTTT. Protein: CASSQGSGYDTQYF.

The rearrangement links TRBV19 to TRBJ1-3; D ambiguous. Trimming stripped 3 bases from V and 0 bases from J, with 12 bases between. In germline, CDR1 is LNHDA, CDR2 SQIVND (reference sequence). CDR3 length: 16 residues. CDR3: CASSIVYRSSGNTIYF. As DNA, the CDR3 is TGTGCCAGTAGTATCGTATACAGAAGCTCTGGAAACACCATATATTTT.

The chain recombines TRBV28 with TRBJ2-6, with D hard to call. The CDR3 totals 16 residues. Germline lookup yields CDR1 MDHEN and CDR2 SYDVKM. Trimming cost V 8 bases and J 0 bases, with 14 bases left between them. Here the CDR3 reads CASQRHSFSGANVLTF. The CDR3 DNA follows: TGTGCCAGCCAGAGGCACTCTTTCTCTGGGGCCAACGTCCTGACTTTC.

The CDR3 nucleotides are TGCGCCAGCAGCCAAGATCGTTCTAGCGGGGGGGCGGACATTCAGTACTTC. Translated: CASSQDRSSGGADIQYF. This chain uses TRBV4-3 with TRBJ2-4; 12 bases map to TRBD2. Germline values: CDR1 LGHNA, CDR2 YSLEER. The trim removed 0 bases at V and 8 bases at J, leaving 8 bases unmatched. The CDR3 contains 17 residues.

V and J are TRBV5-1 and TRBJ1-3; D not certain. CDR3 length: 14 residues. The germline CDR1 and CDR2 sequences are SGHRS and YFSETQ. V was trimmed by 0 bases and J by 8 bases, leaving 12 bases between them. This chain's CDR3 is CASSLDRERHTIYF. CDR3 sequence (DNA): TGCGCCAGCAGCTTGGATAGGGAGAGACACACCATATATTTT.

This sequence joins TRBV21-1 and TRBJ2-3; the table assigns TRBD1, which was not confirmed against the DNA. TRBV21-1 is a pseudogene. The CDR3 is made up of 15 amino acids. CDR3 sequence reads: CASPPPGQGKDTQYF. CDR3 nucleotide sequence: TGTGCCAGCCCTCCGCCGGGACAGGGTAAAGATACGCAGTATTTT.

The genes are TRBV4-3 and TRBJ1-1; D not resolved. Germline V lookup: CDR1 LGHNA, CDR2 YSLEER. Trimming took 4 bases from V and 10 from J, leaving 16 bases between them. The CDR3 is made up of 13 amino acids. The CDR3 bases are TGCGCCAGCAGCCCCGGCGCAGACTACGTAGCTTTCTTT. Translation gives CASSPGADYVAFF.

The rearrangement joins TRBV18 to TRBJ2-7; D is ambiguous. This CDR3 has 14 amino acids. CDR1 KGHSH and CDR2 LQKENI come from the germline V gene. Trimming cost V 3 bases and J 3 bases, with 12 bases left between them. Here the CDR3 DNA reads TGTGCCAGCTCACCCTCACAGTCCCACTACGAGCAGTACTTC. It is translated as CASSPSQSHYEQYF.

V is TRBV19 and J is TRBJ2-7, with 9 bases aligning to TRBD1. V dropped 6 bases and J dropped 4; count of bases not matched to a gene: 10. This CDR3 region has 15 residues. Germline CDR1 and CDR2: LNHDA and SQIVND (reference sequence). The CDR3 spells CASRLRDRERYEQYF. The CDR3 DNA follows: TGTGCCAGTAGACTCCGGGACAGGGAAAGGTACGAGCAGTACTTC.

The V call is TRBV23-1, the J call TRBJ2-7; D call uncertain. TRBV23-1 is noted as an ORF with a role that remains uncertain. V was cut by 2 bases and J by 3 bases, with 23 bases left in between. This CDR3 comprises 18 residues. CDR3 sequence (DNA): TGCGCCAGCAGTCAACCGAATACGGAACAGCATCTCGACTACGAGCAGTACTTC. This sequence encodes CASSQPNTEQHLDYEQYF.

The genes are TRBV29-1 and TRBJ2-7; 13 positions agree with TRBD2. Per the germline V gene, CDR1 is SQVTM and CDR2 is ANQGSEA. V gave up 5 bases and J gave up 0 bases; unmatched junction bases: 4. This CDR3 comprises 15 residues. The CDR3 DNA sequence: TGCAGCGTTACTGGGACTAGCGGGAACTCCTACGAGCAGTACTTC. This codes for CSVTGTSGNSYEQYF.

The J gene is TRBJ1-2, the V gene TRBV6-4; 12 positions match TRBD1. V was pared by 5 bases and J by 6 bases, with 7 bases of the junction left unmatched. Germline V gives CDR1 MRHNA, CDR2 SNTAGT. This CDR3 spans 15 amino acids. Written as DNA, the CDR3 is TGTGCCAGCAGTACCGGGACAGGGGGCGCGGATGGCTACACCTTC. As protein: CASSTGTGGADGYTF.

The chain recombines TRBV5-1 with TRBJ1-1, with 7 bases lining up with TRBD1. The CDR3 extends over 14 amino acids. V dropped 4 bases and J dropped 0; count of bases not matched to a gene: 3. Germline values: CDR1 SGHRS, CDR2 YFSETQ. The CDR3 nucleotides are TGCGCCAGCAGCGCAGGGGGAATGAACACTGAAGCTTTCTTT. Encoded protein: CASSAGGMNTEAFF.

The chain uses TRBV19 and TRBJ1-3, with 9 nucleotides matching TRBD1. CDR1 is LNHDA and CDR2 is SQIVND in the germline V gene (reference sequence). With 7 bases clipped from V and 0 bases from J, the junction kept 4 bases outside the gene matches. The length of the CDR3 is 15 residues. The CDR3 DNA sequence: TGTGCCAGTATGAGGACAGGGGACTCTGGAAACACCATATATTTT. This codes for CASMRTGDSGNTIYF.

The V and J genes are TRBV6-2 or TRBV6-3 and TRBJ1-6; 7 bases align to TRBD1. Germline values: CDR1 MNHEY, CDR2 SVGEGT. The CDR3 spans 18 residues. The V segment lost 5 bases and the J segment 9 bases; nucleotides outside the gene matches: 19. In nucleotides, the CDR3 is TGTGCCAGCAGTCAACCGGGACAGTCTTTTGGAGGTGGTTCACCCCTCCACTTT. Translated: CASSQPGQSFGGGSPLHF.

The CDR3 region is CASSSLLGTGEYGYTF. CDR3 in DNA: TGTGCCAGCAGTTCTCTTCTCGGGACAGGGGAATATGGCTACACCTTC. This chain joins TRBV6-2 or TRBV6-3 and TRBJ1-2, with 10 bases aligning to TRBD1. The CDR3 is made up of 16 amino acids. Trimming removed 4 bases from V and 5 bases from J; junction bases left unmatched: 10. Germline loops: CDR1 MNHEY, CDR2 SVGEGT.

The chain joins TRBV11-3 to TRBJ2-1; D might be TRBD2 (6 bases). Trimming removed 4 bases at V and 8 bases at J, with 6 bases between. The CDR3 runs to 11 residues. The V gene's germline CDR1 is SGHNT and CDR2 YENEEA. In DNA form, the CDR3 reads TGTGCCAGCAGCTCTAGCGATGAGCAGTTCTTC. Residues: CASSSSDEQFF.

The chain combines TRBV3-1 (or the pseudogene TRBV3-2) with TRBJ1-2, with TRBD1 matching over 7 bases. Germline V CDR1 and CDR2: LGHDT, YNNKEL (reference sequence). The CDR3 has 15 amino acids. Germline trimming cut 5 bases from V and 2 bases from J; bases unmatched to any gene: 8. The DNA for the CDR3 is TGTGCCAGCAGCACCCAAAGGACAGGAAACTATGGCTACACCTTC. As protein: CASSTQRTGNYGYTF.

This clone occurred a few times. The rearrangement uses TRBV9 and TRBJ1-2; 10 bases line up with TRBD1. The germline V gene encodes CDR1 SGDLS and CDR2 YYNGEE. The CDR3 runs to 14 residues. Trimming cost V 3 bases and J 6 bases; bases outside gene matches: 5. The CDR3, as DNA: TGTGCCAGCAGCGGTCCGGGACAGGGGCATGGCTACACCTTC. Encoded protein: CASSGPGQGHGYTF.

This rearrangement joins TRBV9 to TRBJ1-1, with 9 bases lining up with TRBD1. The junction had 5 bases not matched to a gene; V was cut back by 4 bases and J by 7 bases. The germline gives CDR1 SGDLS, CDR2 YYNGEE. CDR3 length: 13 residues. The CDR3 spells CASSSGTGNEAFF. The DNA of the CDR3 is TGTGCCAGCAGCTCCGGGACAGGGAATGAAGCTTTCTTT.

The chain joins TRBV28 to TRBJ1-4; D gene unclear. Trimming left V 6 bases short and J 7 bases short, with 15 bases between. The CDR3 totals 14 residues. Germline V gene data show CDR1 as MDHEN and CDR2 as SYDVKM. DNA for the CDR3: TGTGCCAGCAGCCAACAGTCGCTCCGTGAAAAACTGTTTTTT. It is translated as CASSQQSLREKLFF.

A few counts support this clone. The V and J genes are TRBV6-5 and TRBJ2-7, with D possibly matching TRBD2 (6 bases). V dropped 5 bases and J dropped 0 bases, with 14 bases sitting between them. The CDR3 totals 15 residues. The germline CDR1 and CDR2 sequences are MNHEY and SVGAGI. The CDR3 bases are TGTGCCAGCAGTCGCGGGACGAAAATCTCCTACGAGCAGTACTTC. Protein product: CASSRGTKISYEQYF.

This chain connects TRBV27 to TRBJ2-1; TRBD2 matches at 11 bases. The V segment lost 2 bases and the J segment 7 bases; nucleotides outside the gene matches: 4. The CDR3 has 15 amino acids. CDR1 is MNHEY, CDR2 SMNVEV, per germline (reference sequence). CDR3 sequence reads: CASSLLAGGSNEQFF. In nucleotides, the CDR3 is TGTGCCAGCAGTTTACTAGCGGGAGGATCAAATGAGCAGTTCTTC.

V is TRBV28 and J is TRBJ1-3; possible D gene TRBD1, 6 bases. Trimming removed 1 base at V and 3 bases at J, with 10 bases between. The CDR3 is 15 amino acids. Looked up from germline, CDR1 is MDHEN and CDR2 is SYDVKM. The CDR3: CASSLFRGYGNTIYF. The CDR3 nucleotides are TGTGCCAGCAGTTTATTTAGGGGGTATGGAAACACCATATATTTT.

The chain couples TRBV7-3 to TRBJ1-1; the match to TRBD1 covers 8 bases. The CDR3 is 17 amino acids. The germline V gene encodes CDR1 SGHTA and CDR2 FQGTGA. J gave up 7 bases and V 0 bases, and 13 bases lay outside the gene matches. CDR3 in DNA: TGTGCCAGCAGCTTAACCCTTATACAGGGGGACGTAAATGAAGCTTTCTTT. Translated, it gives CASSLTLIQGDVNEAFF.

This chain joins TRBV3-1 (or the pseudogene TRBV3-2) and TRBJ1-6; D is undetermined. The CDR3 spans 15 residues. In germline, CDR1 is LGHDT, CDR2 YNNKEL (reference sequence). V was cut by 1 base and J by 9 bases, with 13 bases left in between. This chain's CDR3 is CASSQAYGGSSPLHF. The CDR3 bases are TGTGCCAGCAGCCAAGCCTATGGCGGGAGTTCACCCCTCCACTTT.

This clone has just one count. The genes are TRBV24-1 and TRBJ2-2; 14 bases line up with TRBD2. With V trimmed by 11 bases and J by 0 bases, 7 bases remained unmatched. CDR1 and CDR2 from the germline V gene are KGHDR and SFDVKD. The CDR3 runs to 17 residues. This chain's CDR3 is CASSGTSGRPNTGELFF. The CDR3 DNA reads TGTGCCAGCTCCGGGACTAGCGGGAGACCGAACACCGGGGAGCTGTTTTTT.

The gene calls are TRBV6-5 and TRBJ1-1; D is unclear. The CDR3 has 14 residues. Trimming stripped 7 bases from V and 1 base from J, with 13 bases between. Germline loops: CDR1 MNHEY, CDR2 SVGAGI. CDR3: CASNRLSPNTEAFF. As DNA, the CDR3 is TGTGCCAGCAACCGACTATCCCCGAACACTGAAGCTTTCTTT.

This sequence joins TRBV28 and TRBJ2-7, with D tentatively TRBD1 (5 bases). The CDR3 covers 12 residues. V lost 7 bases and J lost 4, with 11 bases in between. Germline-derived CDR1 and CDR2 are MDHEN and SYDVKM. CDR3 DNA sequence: TGTGCCAGCACGGACCAGGGTTACGAGCAGTACTTC. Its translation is CASTDQGYEQYF.